The 13 T cell receptor beta chains presented below share a single source sample, sequenced in a study of cytomegalovirus exposure and HLA in healthy donors. The PCR was carried out with 60 Vbeta primers and 13 Jbeta primers. The method was immunoSEQ multiplex PCR; TCRdb's version includes in-frame clones alone and lacks a portion of them. The sample lists 160,000 or so clones, roughly 79% seen once, with around 1.3% in the top ten. The sequencing input was PBMCs. The receptors stem from a woman aged 50 to 65 in good health and CMV-seronegative.

This sequence joins TRBV7-2 and TRBJ1-5; D perhaps matches TRBD1 (6 bases). CDR3 size: 14 residues. In germline, CDR1 is SGHTA, CDR2 FQGNSA. Trimming cost V 5 bases and J 4 bases, with 12 bases left between them. CDR3 bases: TGTGCCAGCAGCCCTGACAGGAGGAATCAGCCCCAGCATTTT. Its protein is CASSPDRRNQPQHF.

V is TRBV11-2 and J is TRBJ1-5; 9 bases match TRBD1. The CDR3 is 14 residues long. The J segment lost 7 bases and the V segment lost 4 bases, leaving 5 bases of the junction unmatched. Germline assignment: CDR1 SGHAT and CDR2 FQNNGV. CDR3 amino acids: CASSSLTGGQPQHF. CDR3 nucleotides: TGTGCCAGCAGCTCCCTCACAGGGGGCCAGCCCCAGCATTTT. Variable domain in full (rest from reference TRBV11-2 and TRBJ1-5): EAGVAQSPRYKIIEKRQSVAFWCNPISGHATLYWYQQILGQGPKLLIQFQNNGVVDDSQLPKDRFSAERLKGVDSTLKIQPAKLEDSAVYLCASSSLTGGQPQHFGDGTRLSIL.

The V and J genes are TRBV4-2 and TRBJ2-7, with D possibly matching TRBD2 (6 bases). This CDR3 region has 20 residues. V lost 0 bases and J 0 bases, leaving 24 bases between the germline ends. Looked up from germline, CDR1 is LGHNA and CDR2 is YNFKEQ. CDR3 coding DNA: TGTGCCAGCAGCCAAGATAGGTCGCGGGGATTTACTTGGGGCTCCTACGAGCAGTACTTC. Its protein product is CASSQDRSRGFTWGSYEQYF.

There are a few counts of this clone. The chain uses TRBV4-3 and TRBJ2-7, with D perhaps TRBD2 (5 bases). Between the trimmed V and J ends, which lost 2 bases and 0 bases, there was a span of 11 bases. This CDR3 contains 15 residues. Germline V gives CDR1 LGHNA, CDR2 YSLEER. This CDR3 is CASSQQWESSYEQYF. DNA for the CDR3: TGCGCCAGCAGCCAACAATGGGAGAGCTCCTACGAGCAGTACTTC.

This chain links TRBV7-8 with TRBJ2-7; 10 nucleotides agree with TRBD2. The CDR3 totals 17 residues. The germline V gene encodes CDR1 SGHVS and CDR2 FQNEAQ. With V trimmed by 3 bases and J by 6 bases, 14 bases remained unmatched. The CDR3 sequence: CASSLELAGSGSLEQYF. For the CDR3, the DNA is TGTGCCAGCAGCTTGGAACTAGCGGGATCAGGGTCCCTCGAGCAGTACTTC. The variable domain in full, with the rest retrieved from reference TRBV7-8 and TRBJ2-7, is GAGVSQSPRYKVAKRGQDVALRCDPISGHVSLFWYQQALGQGPEFLTYFQNEAQLDKSGLPSDRFFAERPEGSVSTLKIQRTQQEDSAVYLCASSLELAGSGSLEQYFGPGTRLTVT.

The genes are TRBV5-4 and TRBJ2-3; 11 bases fit TRBD2. CDR3 length equals 16 residues. Germline V gene lookup returns CDR1 SGHNT and CDR2 YYREEE (reference sequence). The J segment lost 4 bases and the V segment lost 3 bases, leaving 7 bases of the junction unmatched. Here the CDR3 DNA reads TGTGCCAGCAGCTATGGGGCTAGCGGGGGGCCAGATACGCAGTATTTT. As protein: CASSYGASGGPDTQYF.

This chain uses TRBV19 with TRBJ2-7; D is possibly TRBD1 (6 bases). V was trimmed by 5 bases and J by 4 bases, leaving 15 bases between them. Germline V gives CDR1 LNHDA, CDR2 SQIVND (reference sequence). There are 14 residues in the CDR3. The CDR3: CASSPGGGPYEQYF. DNA of the CDR3: TGTGCCAGTAGTCCCGGTGGGGGCCCTTACGAGCAGTACTTC.

This rearrangement joins TRBV21-1 to TRBJ1-1. TRBV21-1 represents a pseudogene. CDR3 length: 19 residues. CDR3 amino acids: CASSINERGGRQMNTEAFF. CDR3 DNA sequence: TGTGCCAGCAGCATAAATGAAAGGGGGGGCCGCCAGATGAACACTGAAGCTTTCTTT.

The CDR3 region is CATSRGTSGNEQFF. DNA for the CDR3: TGTGCCACCAGCAGGGGGACTAGCGGCAATGAGCAGTTCTTC. This sequence joins TRBV15 and TRBJ2-1; 11 bases align to TRBD2. This CDR3 spans 14 amino acids. Losses at the gene ends were 3 bases for V and 6 bases for J; bases not matched to a gene: 1. Germline V gene data show CDR1 as LNHNV and CDR2 as YYDKDF (reference sequence).

The rearrangement uses TRBV19 and TRBJ1-4, with D perhaps matching TRBD1 (5 bases). Looked up from germline, CDR1 is LNHDA and CDR2 is SQIVND (reference sequence). V gave up 6 bases and J gave up 3 bases, with 20 bases separating them. This CDR3 contains 17 residues. The CDR3 loop is CASSLYEVRGPNEKLFF. The CDR3 coding sequence is TGTGCCAGTAGCTTATACGAGGTGCGGGGACCTAATGAAAAACTGTTTTTT. Using reference TRBV19 and TRBJ1-4 for the parts outside the CDR3, the full variable domain is DGGITQSPKYLFRKEGQNVTLSCEQNLNHDAMYWYRQDPGQGLRLIYYSQIVNDFQKGDIAEGYSVSREKKESFPLTVTSAQKNPTAFYLCASSLYEVRGPNEKLFFGSGTQLSVL.

V is TRBV18 and J is TRBJ2-7; TRBD1 matches 7 bases. The CDR3 totals 16 residues. V trimming: 6 bases; J trimming: 2 bases; junction bases outside the gene matches: 13. Germline V gene data show CDR1 as KGHSH and CDR2 as LQKENI. As DNA, the CDR3 is TGTGCCAGCTCCCGCCGCCGGGACAGTGCTACCTACGAGCAGTACTTC. Translation: CASSRRRDSATYEQYF. Using reference TRBV18 and TRBJ2-7 for the parts outside the CDR3, the full variable domain is NAGVMQNPRHLVRRRGQEARLRCSPMKGHSHVYWYRQLPEEGLKFMVYLQKENIIDESGMPKERFSAEFPKEGPSILRIQQVVRGDSAAYFCASSRRRDSATYEQYFGPGTRLTVT.

The chain has TRBV5-4 and TRBJ2-5; 7 positions match TRBD1. The trim removed 4 bases at V and 0 bases at J, leaving 6 bases unmatched. The CDR3 is 15 residues long. Germline assignment: CDR1 SGHNT and CDR2 YYREEE (reference sequence). The CDR3 coding sequence is TGTGCCAGCAGCGACGGGACAGACCACCAAGAGACCCAGTACTTC. This encodes CASSDGTDHQETQYF.

The chain uses TRBV7-2 and TRBJ1-3, with D tentatively TRBD1 (6 bases). Between the trimmed V and J ends, which lost 5 bases and 8 bases, there was a span of 19 bases. The CDR3 extends over 15 amino acids. Looked up from germline, CDR1 is SGHTA and CDR2 is FQGNSA. The CDR3 loop reads CASSPEGLQGYTIYF. The DNA of the CDR3 is TGTGCCAGCAGCCCCGAAGGTCTACAGGGATACACCATATATTTT.